What follows are 21 T cell receptor beta chains derived from one specimen sequenced in a study of blood T cell repertoires in COVID-19. Data came from immunoSEQ multiplex PCR; TCRdb stores just in-frame clones and leaves some out. The sample includes 250,000 to 300,000 clones, approximately 87% of them seen just once. Sequencing was done on a sample of peripheral blood. All receptors derive from a man aged 60 to 75 who had recovered from COVID-19.

This chain joins TRBV9 and TRBJ1-1; D gene unclear. Germline CDR1 reads SGDLS; CDR2 reads YYNGEE. The CDR3 has 14 residues. The germline V and J ends were trimmed by 0 bases and 4 bases, with 10 bases remaining between them. As DNA, the CDR3 is TGTGCCAGCAGCGTAGACGGGGATAGCACTGAAGCTTTCTTT. It codes for CASSVDGDSTEAFF.

The V call is TRBV3-1 (or the pseudogene TRBV3-2), the J call TRBJ1-1, with 7 bases identical to TRBD1. The V gene end was trimmed by 8 bases and the J gene end by 6 bases; junction bases not matched to a gene: 9. This CDR3 contains 13 residues. Germline assignment: CDR1 LGHDT and CDR2 YNNKEL (reference sequence). The CDR3 reads CASLGTGDPEAFF. Written as DNA, the CDR3 is TGTGCCAGCCTCGGCACAGGGGACCCTGAAGCTTTCTTT.

This chain uses TRBV28 with TRBJ1-5; D is perhaps TRBD1 (6 bases). Trimming removed 10 bases from V and 1 base from J, with 11 bases in between. The CDR3 is 13 amino acids. Germline CDR1 is MDHEN and CDR2 is SYDVKM. CDR3 DNA sequence: TGTGCCATCCGGGGGGCCAGCAATCAGCCCCAGCATTTT. Encoded protein: CAIRGASNQPQHF.

This clone showed up just a few times. This chain connects TRBV5-1 to TRBJ2-2; TRBD1 matches at 11 bases. J gave up 4 bases and V 5 bases, and 10 bases lay outside the gene matches. The CDR3 has 17 amino acids. Germline CDR1 and CDR2: SGHRS and YFSETQ. The DNA of the CDR3 is TGCGCCAGCAGAAGGACAGGGGGCGCGGTTGGCACCGGGGAGCTGTTTTTT. Its translation is CASRRTGGAVGTGELFF. Filled out from reference TRBV5-1 and TRBJ2-2, the complete variable domain reads KAGVTQTPRYLIKTRGQQVTLSCSPISGHRSVSWYQQTPGQGLQFLFEYFSETQRNKGNFPGRFSGRQFSNSRSEMNVSTLELGDSALYLCASRRTGGAVGTGELFFGEGSRLTVL.

The chain links TRBV14 to TRBJ2-7; 12 positions agree with TRBD2. This CDR3 has 16 amino acids. The germline CDR1 and CDR2 sequences are SGHDN and FVKESK. V gave up 4 bases and J gave up 3 bases; unmatched junction bases: 7. CDR3 residues: CASSRELAGGFYEQYF. CDR3 nucleotide sequence: TGTGCCAGCAGCCGAGAACTAGCGGGGGGATTCTACGAGCAGTACTTC.

The gene calls are TRBV6-5 and TRBJ2-3; weak D call: TRBD2 (5 bases). The CDR3 consists of 15 residues. With 6 bases removed from V and 1 base from J, the gap between germline ends came to 14 bases. Germline V gene data show CDR1 as MNHEY and CDR2 as SVGAGI. In DNA form, the CDR3 reads TGTGCCAGCAGCTCTAGCACAACCCGCACAGATACGCAGTATTTT. Translating gives CASSSSTTRTDTQYF.

The V call is TRBV2, the J call TRBJ1-5; maybe TRBD1 (6 bases). The germline V gene encodes CDR1 SNHLY and CDR2 FYNNEI. The CDR3 is 16 residues long. Deletions cut 4 bases from V and 0 bases from J, with 13 bases between. The chain's CDR3 is CASSGYQGSSNQPQHF. DNA of the CDR3: TGTGCCAGCAGTGGTTACCAGGGGTCTAGCAATCAGCCCCAGCATTTT. The complete variable domain, with remaining parts taken from reference TRBV2 and TRBJ1-5, reads EPEVTQTPSHQVTQMGQEVILRCVPISNHLYFYWYRQILGQKVEFLVSFYNNEISEKSEIFDDQFSVERPDGSNFTLKIRSTKLEDSAMYFCASSGYQGSSNQPQHFGDGTRLSIL.

This chain joins TRBV21-1 and TRBJ2-1; TRBD2, the table's D call, lacks a check against the DNA. TRBV21-1 is listed as a pseudogene. CDR3 size: 17 residues. CDR3 nucleotides: TGTGCCAGCAGCAAAAAGCGGGGAGTTTGGTCGGACGATGAGCAGTTCTTC. Protein product: CASSKKRGVWSDDEQFF.

The rearrangement links TRBV27 to TRBJ2-7; a possible D gene is TRBD1 (5 bases). V shed 6 bases and J shed 2 bases, with 14 bases lying between them. This CDR3 contains 14 residues. Looked up from germline, CDR1 is MNHEY and CDR2 is SMNVEV (reference sequence). The CDR3 loop reads CASRPQGGPYEQYF. The CDR3, as DNA: TGTGCCAGCAGACCCCAGGGTGGACCCTACGAGCAGTACTTC.

The J gene is TRBJ1-5, the V gene TRBV6-1; D not certain. Germline V gene data show CDR1 as MNHNS and CDR2 as SASEGT. V was clipped by 3 bases and J by 1 base, with 13 bases between them. The CDR3 length is 16 residues. Written as DNA, the CDR3 is TGTGCCAGCAGTGACCACCGCGGAGGGAGCAATCAGCCCCAGCATTTT. It specifies CASSDHRGGSNQPQHF.

This sequence joins TRBV5-1 and TRBJ2-1; 7 bases are a match to TRBD2. The CDR3 extends over 15 amino acids. Germline CDR1 SGHRS, CDR2 YFSETQ. V shed 0 bases and J 0 bases; nucleotides not matched to a gene: 0. This chain's CDR3 is CASSLGGSSYNEQFF. CDR3 coding DNA: TGCGCCAGCAGCTTGGGCGGGAGCTCCTACAATGAGCAGTTCTTC.

V gene TRBV12-3 or TRBV12-4 combines with J gene TRBJ2-3; 11 bases fit TRBD2. Trimming removed 6 bases from V and 14 bases from J; junction bases left unmatched: 10. The CDR3 is 13 amino acids. Here the CDR3 DNA reads TGTGCCAGCAGGGGGCTAGCGGGGGGTAGAGGGTATTTT. Translation: CASRGLAGGRGYF.

The genes are TRBV18 and TRBJ1-2; D gene ambiguous. The CDR3 length is 14 residues. CDR1 KGHSH and CDR2 LQKENI come from the germline V gene. With 10 bases removed from V and 6 bases from J, the gap between germline ends came to 21 bases. The CDR3, as DNA: TGTGCCACCCCTGTAGGGATTGGGAGTGATGGCTACACCTTC. This encodes CATPVGIGSDGYTF.

This chain connects TRBV5-1 to TRBJ2-7; no clear D gene. V was pared by 4 bases and J by 2 bases, with 10 bases between. Germline V gives CDR1 SGHRS, CDR2 YFSETQ. The CDR3 extends over 13 amino acids. The CDR3 DNA reads as TGCGCCAGCAGCCCCGGGTCGGCCTACGAGCAGTACTTC. Translated: CASSPGSAYEQYF.

V usage is TRBV30 and J usage is TRBJ2-5; TRBD2 agrees at 10 bases. Trimming cost V 3 bases and J 5 bases; bases outside gene matches: 6. The CDR3 has 14 amino acids. Germline assignment: CDR1 GTSNPN and CDR2 SVGIG (reference sequence). CDR3 region: CAWRTSGRSETQYF. CDR3 sequence (DNA): TGTGCCTGGAGGACTAGCGGGCGGTCGGAGACCCAGTACTTC.

The chain carries TRBV7-2 and TRBJ2-1; the D is unclear. Between the trimmed V and J ends, which lost 2 bases and 8 bases, there was a span of 7 bases. CDR1 SGHTA and CDR2 FQGNSA come from the germline V gene. The CDR3 is 12 amino acids. The CDR3 reads CASSLSVYEQFF. The CDR3 DNA is TGTGCCAGCAGCTTATCAGTATATGAGCAGTTCTTC. Full variable domain (outside the CDR3, taken from reference TRBV7-2 and TRBJ2-1): GAGVSQSPSNKVTEKGKDVELRCDPISGHTALYWYRQSLGQGLEFLIYFQGNSAPDKSGLPSDRFSAERTGGSVSTLTIQRTQQEDSAVYLCASSLSVYEQFFGPGTRLTVL.

V gene TRBV5-8 combines with J gene TRBJ2-3; 11 positions match TRBD2. The CDR3 is made up of 15 amino acids. Losses at the gene ends were 0 bases for V and 6 bases for J; bases not matched to a gene: 3. Germline CDR1 is SGHTS and CDR2 is YDEGEE. The CDR3 here is CASSLVVAGGDTQYF. In DNA, the CDR3 is TGTGCCAGCAGCTTGGTTGTAGCGGGAGGGGATACGCAGTATTTT.

Written as DNA, the CDR3 is TGTGCCAGCAGTGCCGGCGGGGCCCGGGGTAATTCACCCCTCCACTTT. Its translation is CASSAGGARGNSPLHF. The chain carries TRBV28 and TRBJ1-6; a weak D match, TRBD1 (5 bases). Germline CDR1 is MDHEN and CDR2 is SYDVKM. With 5 bases removed from V and 6 bases from J, the gap between germline ends came to 17 bases. The CDR3 loop spans 16 amino acids.

This chain links TRBV15 with TRBJ2-1; D is perhaps TRBD2 (5 bases). The CDR3 covers 14 residues. CDR1 is LNHNV, CDR2 YYDKDF, per germline (reference sequence). Trimming stripped 0 bases from V and 4 bases from J, with 7 bases between. CDR3 DNA sequence: TGTGCCACCAGCAGAGACGGACTTTACAATGAGCAGTTCTTC. Translated: CATSRDGLYNEQFF.

The rearrangement links TRBV18 to TRBJ1-2; the match to TRBD1 covers 11 bases. The CDR3 sequence is 16 residues long. Germline trimming cut 2 bases from V and 6 bases from J; bases unmatched to any gene: 8. From germline, CDR1 is KGHSH and CDR2 LQKENI. CDR3 in amino acids: CASSPIRGGQGDGYTF. For the CDR3, the DNA is TGTGCCAGCTCACCAATTCGCGGGGGACAGGGGGATGGCTACACCTTC.

The V and J genes are TRBV3-1 (or the pseudogene TRBV3-2) and TRBJ2-5, with 9 bases lining up with TRBD2. Looked up from germline, CDR1 is LGHDT and CDR2 is YNNKEL (reference sequence). The V and J ends lost 1 base and 7 bases, in that order; junction bases with no gene match: 10. The length of the CDR3 is 16 residues. CDR3 DNA sequence: TGTGCCAGCAGCCAAGGGCAGGCGGGGGGGTACACGACCCAGTACTTC. This encodes CASSQGQAGGYTTQYF.